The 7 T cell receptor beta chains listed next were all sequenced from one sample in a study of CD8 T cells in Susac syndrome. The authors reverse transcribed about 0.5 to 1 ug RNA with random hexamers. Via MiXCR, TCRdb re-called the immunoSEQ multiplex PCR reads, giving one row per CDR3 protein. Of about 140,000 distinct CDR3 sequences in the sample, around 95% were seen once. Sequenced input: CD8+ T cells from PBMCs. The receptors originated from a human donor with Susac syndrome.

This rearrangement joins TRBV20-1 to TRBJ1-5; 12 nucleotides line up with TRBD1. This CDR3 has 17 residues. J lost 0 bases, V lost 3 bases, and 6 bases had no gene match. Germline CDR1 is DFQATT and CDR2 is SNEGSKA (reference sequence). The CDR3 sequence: CSARPGTGGYSNQPQHF. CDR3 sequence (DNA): TGCAGTGCTAGGCCCGGGACAGGGGGCTATAGCAATCAGCCCCAGCATTTT.

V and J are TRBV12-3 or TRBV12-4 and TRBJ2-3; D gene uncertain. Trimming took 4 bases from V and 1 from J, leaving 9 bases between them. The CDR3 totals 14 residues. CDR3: CASSYRAGTDTQYF. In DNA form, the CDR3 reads TGTGCCAGCAGTTATAGGGCGGGCACAGATACGCAGTATTTT.

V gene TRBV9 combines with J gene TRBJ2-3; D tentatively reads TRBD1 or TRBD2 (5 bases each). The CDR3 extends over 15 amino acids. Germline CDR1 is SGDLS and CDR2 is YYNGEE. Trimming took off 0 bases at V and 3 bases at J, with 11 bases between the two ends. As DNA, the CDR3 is TGTGCCAGCAGCGTAGATTGGGGGTGGACAGATACGCAGTATTTT. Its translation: CASSVDWGWTDTQYF.

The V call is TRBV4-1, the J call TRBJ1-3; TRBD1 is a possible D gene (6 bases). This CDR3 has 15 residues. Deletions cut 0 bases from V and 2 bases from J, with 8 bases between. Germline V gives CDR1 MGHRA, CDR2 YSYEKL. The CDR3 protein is CASSQDRGTGNTIYF. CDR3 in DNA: TGCGCCAGCAGCCAAGACAGGGGCACTGGAAACACCATATATTTT.

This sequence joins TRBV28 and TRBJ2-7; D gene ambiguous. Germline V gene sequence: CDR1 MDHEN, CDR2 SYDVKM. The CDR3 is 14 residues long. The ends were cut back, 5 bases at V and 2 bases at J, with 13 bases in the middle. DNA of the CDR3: TGTGCCAGCAGTCCGAGCCTCAGCGCCTACGAGCAGTACTTC. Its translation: CASSPSLSAYEQYF.

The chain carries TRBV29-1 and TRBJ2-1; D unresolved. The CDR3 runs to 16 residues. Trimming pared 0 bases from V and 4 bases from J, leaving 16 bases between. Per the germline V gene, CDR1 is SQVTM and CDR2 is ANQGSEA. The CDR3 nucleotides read TGCAGCGTTGAAGATCTTCGTGAGGATTCATACAATGAGCAGTTCTTC. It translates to CSVEDLREDSYNEQFF.

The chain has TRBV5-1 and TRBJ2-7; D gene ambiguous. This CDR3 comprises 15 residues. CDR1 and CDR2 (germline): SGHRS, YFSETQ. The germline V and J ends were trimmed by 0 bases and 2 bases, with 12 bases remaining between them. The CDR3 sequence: CASSLEIGTTYEQYF. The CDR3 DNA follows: TGCGCCAGCAGCTTGGAGATAGGAACCACCTACGAGCAGTACTTC. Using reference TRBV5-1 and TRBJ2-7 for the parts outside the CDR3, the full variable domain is KAGVTQTPRYLIKTRGQQVTLSCSPISGHRSVSWYQQTPGQGLQFLFEYFSETQRNKGNFPGRFSGRQFSNSRSEMNVSTLELGDSALYLCASSLEIGTTYEQYFGPGTRLTVT.